This TCR beta chain emerged from a study of blood T cell repertoires in COVID-19. As for the study in general: The samples span acute and convalescent COVID-19 from the United States, Italy and Spain. Nucleic acid was either cDNA or gDNA, and it came from T cells, B-cell-depleted T cells, or PBMCs.

In the authors' workflow: How many nucleated cells were present was estimated from reference gene primer amplification. The repertoire was sequenced with immunoSEQ multiplex PCR; TCRdb's copy has only in-frame clones and lacks some. Clone size and V and J calls were adopted from that table, with D and trimming inferred from the DNA. The sample includes fewer than 250,000 clones, roughly 85% of them seen just once. This receptor was obtained from a woman in her forties with active or convalescent COVID-19. Sequencing was done on a sample of peripheral blood.

This CDR3 is CASSLVSPEDEQYF. Written as DNA, the CDR3 is TGTGCCAGCAGTTTAGTTTCTCCTGAGGACGAGCAGTACTTC. The chain carries TRBV27 and TRBJ2-7, with D hard to call. The CDR3 is made up of 14 amino acids. The V end was cut by 2 bases, the J end by 5 bases, with 13 bases between. Germline CDR1 and CDR2: MNHEY and SMNVEV (reference sequence).